These T cell receptor beta chains were read from a single sample in a study of early T cells in non-severe SARS-CoV-2 infection. TCRdb independently ran MiXCR on the 5' RACE reads; one entry per CDR3 protein. The repertoire holds approximately 77,000 distinct CDR3 sequences, with approximately 12% as singletons. Sequenced material: whole blood, taken at baseline. The origin of the receptors is an adult who was a healthcare worker with PCR-confirmed SARS-CoV-2 infection or an uninfected control (not recorded which). The donor label of this sample is uncertain. The CDR3 runs from the conserved cysteine through the conserved F or W. The D gene is left open where the match is weak. A clone size is listed for some rows: how often the clone was seen (once, few, many), or a class if it is expanded.

d_gene	v_gene	abundance	j_gene	CDR3nt	CDR3aa
-	TRBV6-1	few	TRBJ2-3	TGTGCCAGCGGTGAGGGGGCGTTGCGGGGAGATACGCAGTATTTT	CASGEGALRGDTQYF
TRBD1	TRBV24-1	-	TRBJ2-6	TGTGCCACCAGCCGGGACAGGGGTCTATCTGGGGCCAACGTCCTGACTTTC	CATSRDRGLSGANVLTF
-	TRBV5-1	-	TRBJ1-2	TGCGCCAGCAGCTTGGCTGAAGACGGCTACACCTTC	CASSLAEDGYTF
-	TRBV6-4	many	TRBJ2-3	TGTGCCAGCAGTGACTCAGGGGATACGCAGTATTTT	CASSDSGDTQYF
-	TRBV18	many	TRBJ1-1	TGTGCCAGCTCACCAAATCCTCAGGCAACTGAAGCTTTCTTT	CASSPNPQATEAFF
-	TRBV19	many	TRBJ2-7	TGTGCCAGTAGCGGGAGATCGTACGAGCAGTACTTC	CASSGRSYEQYF
TRBD2	TRBV24-1	-	TRBJ2-3	TGTGCCACCAGCTCCCGAGCGGGGGCTGGCACAGATACGCAGTATTTT	CATSSRAGAGTDTQYF
TRBD1	TRBV5-1	-	TRBJ2-1	TGCGCCAGCAGCTTGCGGGACAGGGGCCCCTACAATGAGCAGTTCTTC	CASSLRDRGPYNEQFF
TRBD1	TRBV14	few	TRBJ2-5	TGTGCCAGCAGCCCGACAGGGCGAGAGACCCAGTACTTC	CASSPTGRETQYF
-	TRBV4-1	many	TRBJ1-5	TGCGCCAGCAGCCAAGTCTCCCTCAGCAATCAGCCCCAGCATTTT	CASSQVSLSNQPQHF
-	TRBV6-4	many	TRBJ2-1	TGTGCCAGCAGTGAAGTAACTAGCTCCTACAATGAGCAGTTCTTC	CASSEVTSSYNEQFF
-	TRBV12-3/TRBV12-4	-	TRBJ1-6	TGTGCCAGCAGTTTTGGGGGAGGAAATTCACCCCTCCACTTT	CASSFGGGNSPLHF
-	TRBV4-1	many	TRBJ2-2	TGCGGAGACGGGGAGCTGTTTTTT	CGDGELFF
TRBD2	TRBV6-2/TRBV6-3	many	TRBJ2-3	TGTGCCAGCAGTTACCGCTGGACTAGCTCGGATACGCAGTATTTT	CASSYRWTSSDTQYF
TRBD1	TRBV5-1	few	TRBJ2-2	TGCGCCAGCAGCCCGGACAGGGGGGTCACCGGGGAGCTGTTTTTT	CASSPDRGVTGELFF
TRBD1	TRBV7-8	many	TRBJ2-5	TGTGCCAGCAGCCGAAACAGGGGGCAAGGGACCCAGTACTTC	CASSRNRGQGTQYF
-	TRBV11-2	many	TRBJ2-2	TGTGCCAGCAGCCCCCTGGTGCACGCCGGGGAGCTGTTTTTT	CASSPLVHAGELFF
-	TRBV12-3/TRBV12-4	few	TRBJ2-7	TGTGCCACCATCAGCCGGGCGCGAGGGGAGCAGTACTTC	CATISRARGEQYF
TRBD1	TRBV12-5	-	TRBJ2-3	TGTGCTAGTGGTTTGGGGACAGGGGTCACAGATACGCAGTATTTT	CASGLGTGVTDTQYF
-	TRBV5-1	few	TRBJ2-3	TGCGCCAGCAGCGGGAAAGGTCCCGACACAGATACGCAGTATTTT	CASSGKGPDTDTQYF
-	TRBV20-1	many	TRBJ2-5	TGCAGTGCCACCAGGGGTTGGGAACAAGAGACCCAGTACTTC	CSATRGWEQETQYF
-	TRBV3-1	few	TRBJ1-1	TGTGCCAGCACCGCAGAGATAGAGACCACTGAAGCTTTCTTT	CASTAEIETTEAFF
-	TRBV4-1	few	TRBJ1-6	TGCGCCAGCAGCCTACTACCGGGACGGACGATCTATAATTCACCCCTCCACTTT	CASSLLPGRTIYNSPLHF
TRBD1	TRBV11-3	few	TRBJ2-5	TGTGCCAGCAGCTCGACAGGGGTAGTGGAGACCCAGTACTTC	CASSSTGVVETQYF
-	TRBV24-1	-	TRBJ2-2	TGTGCCACCAGTAGAGCTGGCGCCGGGGAGCTGTTTTTT	CATSRAGAGELFF